Listed below are T cell receptor beta chains from one sample, sequenced in a study of T cells in Graves' hyperthyroidism and ophthalmopathy. TCRdb passed the multiplex PCR reads through MiXCR, listing each CDR3 protein once. The sample includes a few hundred thousand distinct CDR3 sequences, roughly 13% of them seen just once. The sample comprised blood. The receptors shown here come from a woman aged 40 to 50 with Graves' ophthalmopathy. The CDR3 runs from the conserved cysteine through the conserved F or W. The D gene is left open where the match is weak. Clone sizes are given selectively: once, few, many, or a class where the clone is expanded.

>few|TRBV11-2|TRBJ2-5|16|TRBD2
TGTGCCAGCAGCTTAGATTTTGGGACTAGGCGAGAGACCCAGTACTTC
CASSLDFGTRRETQYF
>many|TRBV28|TRBJ1-2|14|TRBD1
TGTGCCAGCACCCTTAGACAGGGGAACTATGGCTACACCTTC
CASTLRQGNYGYTF
>few|TRBV6-1|TRBJ2-4|16|NA
TGTGCCAGCAGTTTAACCGGGAACCTAGCCAAAAACATTCAGTACTTC
CASSLTGNLAKNIQYF
>many|TRBV27|TRBJ2-1|15|NA
TGTGCCAGCAGTTTTTTCGGGGGCCACTACAATGAGCAGTTCTTC
CASSFFGGHYNEQFF
>few|TRBV2|TRBJ2-7|13|NA
TGTGCCAGCAGTGACGGACCCCCCTACGAGCAGTACTTC
CASSDGPPYEQYF
>NA|TRBV30|TRBJ2-4|15|TRBD2
TGTGCCTGGGACGTAGCGGGAGGCCCAGGGAACATTCAGTACTTC
CAWDVAGGPGNIQYF
>few|TRBV5-1|TRBJ1-2|13|NA
TGCGCCAGCAGCTGGGGACTGACTTATGGCTACACCTTC
CASSWGLTYGYTF
>many|TRBV5-1|TRBJ1-5|19|NA
TGCGCCAGCAGCCTATACAGGATTTCAGTAATTTTTAGCAATCAGCCCCAGCATTTT
CASSLYRISVIFSNQPQHF
>NA|TRBV28|TRBJ2-7|16|NA
TGTGCCAGCAGTTTACAGAAGAGTAGCCGTAGCTACGAGCAGTACTTC
CASSLQKSSRSYEQYF
>many|TRBV11-2|TRBJ1-2|14|NA
TGTGCCAGCAGCTTAGCCCTCCGTAACTATGGCTACACCTTC
CASSLALRNYGYTF
>many|TRBV7-9|TRBJ1-2|14|NA
TGTGCCAGCAGCCCCGGGGTGTTCGTAGATGGCTACACCTTC
CASSPGVFVDGYTF
>NA|TRBV18|TRBJ1-2|14|NA
TGTGCCAGCTCACCACTGGATAAGAACTATGGCTACACCTTC
CASSPLDKNYGYTF
>NA|TRBV15|TRBJ2-2|23|TRBD2
TGTGCCACCAGCAGAGATCTTGGGGTCGCTTGGGGACTAGCGGGTCAGAACACCGGGGAGCTGTTTTTT
CATSRDLGVAWGLAGQNTGELFF
>NA|TRBV5-1|TRBJ2-5|17|TRBD1
TGCGCCAGCAGCTTGGGGCCGACAGGGTCCGGCCAAGAGACCCAGTACTTC
CASSLGPTGSGQETQYF
>NA|TRBV7-9|TRBJ2-7|14|NA
TGTGCCAGCAGCCTCCCGGGTTTGGTCGGCGAGCAGTACTTC
CASSLPGLVGEQYF
>few|TRBV19|TRBJ2-2|14|NA
TGTGCCAGTAGTCCAAGCCGGGACACCGGGGAGCTGTTTTTT
CASSPSRDTGELFF
>few|TRBV20-1|TRBJ1-2|13|NA
TGCAGTGCTAGAGGTCAGGACCCCTATGGCTACACCTTC
CSARGQDPYGYTF
>NA|TRBV20-1|TRBJ1-1|14|NA
TGCAGTGCTAAGCGGCGACAGAGAAACACTGAAGCTTTCTTT
CSAKRRQRNTEAFF
>many|TRBV7-2|TRBJ1-2|14|NA
TGTGCCAGCAGCTTCGGACAGCCCCTCCTTCACTACACCTTC
CASSFGQPLLHYTF
>few|TRBV6-6|TRBJ2-2|15|TRBD2
TGTGCCAGCAGTTACTGGCGGGAGGGGGCCGGGGAGCTGTTTTTT
CASSYWREGAGELFF
>many|TRBV2|TRBJ2-1|15|TRBD2
TGTGCCAGCAGCCGCGGGAGGAGCTCCTACAATGAGCAGTTCTTC
CASSRGRSSYNEQFF
>many|TRBV5-5|TRBJ2-1|16|TRBD2
TGTGCCAGCAGCACTCGTCTAGGGGAGGGGTACAATGAGCAGTTCTTC
CASSTRLGEGYNEQFF
>few|TRBV12-3/TRBV12-4|TRBJ2-3|15|NA
TGTGCCAGCAGTTTAGGCAGGGGAAGCACAGATACGCAGTATTTT
CASSLGRGSTDTQYF
>many|TRBV20-1|TRBJ2-1|16|NA
TGCAGTGCTAAGGTTCGGGTCCCGAGCTCCTACAATGAGCAGTTCTTC
CSAKVRVPSSYNEQFF
>NA|TRBV27|TRBJ2-6|16|NA
TGTGCCAGCAGCCCCCCGGACGTGTCTGGGGCCAACGTCCTGACTTTC
CASSPPDVSGANVLTF
>few|TRBV7-2|TRBJ1-6|18|NA
TGTGCCAGCAGAAAGGGGCGCGGCCCCGAAGTCCGCAATTCACCCCTCCACTTT
CASRKGRGPEVRNSPLHF
>NA|TRBV30|TRBJ2-2|12|NA
TGTGCCTGGAGTCCATATTCCGGGGAGCTGTTTTTT
CAWSPYSGELFF
>once|TRBV12-3/TRBV12-4|TRBJ1-2|16|NA
TGTGCCAGCAGTTTAGCTGGAGGGAGGGTTAATGGTGGCTACACCTTC
CASSLAGGRVNGGYTF
>many|TRBV29-1|TRBJ2-7|13|NA
TGCAGCGTGGAGGACGGACACGCCCCGGAGCAGTACTTC
CSVEDGHAPEQYF
>many|TRBV11-2|TRBJ2-3|14|NA
TGTGCCAGCAGCCCAGGTGGGCCCACAGATACGCAGTATTTT
CASSPGGPTDTQYF
>many|TRBV10-3|TRBJ1-5|14|NA
TGTGCCATCAGCCCGGGACAAAGCAATCAGCCCCAGCATTTT
CAISPGQSNQPQHF
>many|TRBV28|TRBJ1-1|12|NA
TGTGCCAGCAGTTTAAGACAGAATGAAGCTTTCTTT
CASSLRQNEAFF
>NA|TRBV10-3|TRBJ1-6|13|NA
TGTGCCATCAGTGAGGGTAGGAATTCACCCCTCCACTTT
CAISEGRNSPLHF
>many|TRBV28|TRBJ1-1|15|NA
TGTGCCAGCATCCCGGACGGGGCGTTAGGTACTGAAGCTTTCTTT
CASIPDGALGTEAFF
>many|TRBV12-3/TRBV12-4|TRBJ2-7|16|TRBD2
TGTGCCAGCAGTCCCCTGCCAGCGGGGGCCTCCTACGAGCAGTACTTC
CASSPLPAGASYEQYF
>many|TRBV12-3/TRBV12-4|TRBJ2-6|14|NA
TGTGCCAGCAGAGACGACTCTGGGGCCAACGTCCTGACTTTC
CASRDDSGANVLTF
>many|TRBV3-1|TRBJ2-1|14|TRBD2
TGTGCCAGCAGCCGACTAGCGGCCAGGAATGAGCAGTTCTTC
CASSRLAARNEQFF
>many|TRBV12-3/TRBV12-4|TRBJ2-1|13|NA
TGTGCCAGCAGCCCCGATGAGCGTAATGAGCAGTTCTTC
CASSPDERNEQFF
>many|TRBV12-3/TRBV12-4|TRBJ1-5|13|NA
TGTGCCAGCAGTCGGGGGACCTCTCAGCCCCAGCATTTT
CASSRGTSQPQHF
>many|TRBV7-9|TRBJ2-3|13|TRBD2
TGTGCCAGCAGTCCGGGGGGGCTTGATACGCAGTATTTT
CASSPGGLDTQYF
>many|TRBV6-1|TRBJ1-2|13|NA
TGTGCCAGCAGTCCCCAGACTAACTATGGCTACACCTTC
CASSPQTNYGYTF
>few|TRBV19|TRBJ2-7|14|NA
TGTGCCAGTCGGTCCAGGTTCCGTCCCTACGAGCAGTACTTC
CASRSRFRPYEQYF
>NA|TRBV3-1|TRBJ1-4|14|NA
TGTGCCAGCAGTCCTATAACAAGTCGGGAAAAACTGTTTTTT
CASSPITSREKLFF
>many|TRBV3-1|TRBJ1-4|14|NA
TGTGCCAGCAGCCACAAAGGGGGAAATGAAAAACTGTTTTTT
CASSHKGGNEKLFF
>few|TRBV7-9|TRBJ2-1|14|TRBD2
TGTGCCAGCAGCCCCGGACTAGGTGAGAATGAGCAGTTCTTC
CASSPGLGENEQFF
>NA|TRBV6-5|TRBJ2-7|13|NA
TGTGCCAGCAGTTACTCGACCCTCTACGAGCAGTACTTC
CASSYSTLYEQYF
>many|TRBV20-1|TRBJ1-1|15|TRBD1
TGCAGTGCTAGGGACGAGGACAGGGGTGGTACTGAAGCTTTCTTT
CSARDEDRGGTEAFF
>NA|TRBV5-5|TRBJ1-4|14|TRBD1
TGTGCCAGCAGCGCCGACAGGGTCGGGGAAAAACTGTTTTTT
CASSADRVGEKLFF
>many|TRBV2|TRBJ2-1|16|TRBD2
TGTGCCAGCAGTGAAAGACTAGCGGGCTCCTACAATGAGCAGTTCTTC
CASSERLAGSYNEQFF
>many|TRBV6-4|TRBJ2-1|14|NA
TGTGCCAGCAGTAAAATGTGGGGATACAATGAGCAGTTCTTC
CASSKMWGYNEQFF
>many|TRBV7-6|TRBJ1-1|15|TRBD1
TGTGCCAGCAGCGGGATGACAGGGTTGAACACTGAAGCTTTCTTT
CASSGMTGLNTEAFF
>many|TRBV19|TRBJ1-6|16|TRBD1
TGTGCCAGTCATAAAGGGACAGGCGGGAGTTTATCACCCCTCCACTTT
CASHKGTGGSLSPLHF
>many|TRBV12-3/TRBV12-4|TRBJ1-1|13|NA
TGTGCCAGCAGTTTAGTGCAGGCATTGGGAGCTTTCTTT
CASSLVQALGAFF
>NA|TRBV4-1|TRBJ2-1|14|NA
TGCGCCAGCAGCCAGTGGGACGGGGTAAATGAGCAGTTCTTC
CASSQWDGVNEQFF
>NA|TRBV9|TRBJ2-2|14|NA
TGTGCCAGCAGCTCTCGGACTAACACCGGGGAGCTGTTTTTT
CASSSRTNTGELFF
>few|TRBV20-1|TRBJ2-3|13|NA
TGCAGTGCTAGAGAGTCAGGGATCGATACGCAGTATTTT
CSARESGIDTQYF
>many|TRBV3-1|TRBJ1-4|16|NA
TGTGCCAGCAGCCAAGGGTCGACGCCAGGTTGGGAAAAACTGTTTTTT
CASSQGSTPGWEKLFF
>few|TRBV6-1|TRBJ2-6|17|NA
TGTGCCAGCAGTGGCCGAGACGGCTTCTCTGGGGCCAACGTCCTGACTTTC
CASSGRDGFSGANVLTF
>NA|TRBV11-2|TRBJ2-1|15|TRBD2
TGTGCCAGCAGCTTAGTTCTAGCGGGAAGCAGTGAGCAGTTCTTC
CASSLVLAGSSEQFF
>NA|TRBV5-5|TRBJ2-2|17|TRBD2
TGTGCCAGCAGCTTGGTTCCGGCGGGAGGGTTCACCGGGGAGCTGTTTTTT
CASSLVPAGGFTGELFF